One sample yielded the 14 T cell receptor beta chains listed below, sequenced in a study of T cell responses to AZD1222 COVID-19 vaccine. Clones were sequenced by immunoSEQ multiplex PCR, and TCRdb holds only the in-frame ones, with some missing. The table lists about 180,000 clones, approximately 94% of them singletons, with 1.5% to 2% in the top ten. Sequenced here: peripheral blood, sampled 28 days after the second AZD1222 dose. The receptor set was obtained from an adult who received the AZD1222 COVID-19 vaccine.

This chain joins TRBV11-3 and TRBJ1-1; TRBD1 matches at 8 bases. The CDR3 covers 14 residues. V lost 5 bases and J lost 4; bases outside the gene matches: 6. The V gene's germline CDR1 is SGHNT and CDR2 YENEEA. Here the CDR3 reads CASSTGQGGTEAFF. In DNA form, the CDR3 reads TGTGCCAGCAGCACCGGACAGGGAGGCACTGAAGCTTTCTTT. Filled out from reference TRBV11-3 and TRBJ1-1, the complete variable domain reads EAGVVQSPRYKIIEKKQPVAFWCNPISGHNTLYWYLQNLGQGPELLIRYENEEAVDDSQLPKDRFSAERLKGVDSTLKIQPAELGDSAVYLCASSTGQGGTEAFFGQGTRLTVV.

A note on this clone: Other DNA sequences in this sample translate to the same CDR3. The chain joins TRBV7-3 to TRBJ1-1; D is ambiguous. This CDR3 is built from 13 residues. From germline, CDR1 is SGHTA and CDR2 FQGTGA. Trimming cost V 0 bases and J 5 bases, with 7 bases left between them. Written as DNA, the CDR3 is TGTGCCAGCAGCTTAACTACGGGGACTGAAGCTTTCTTT. It specifies CASSLTTGTEAFF.

The chain carries TRBV3-1 (or the pseudogene TRBV3-2) and TRBJ2-1; either TRBD1 or TRBD2 may fit D (5 bases each). Germline-derived CDR1 and CDR2 are LGHDT and YNNKEL (reference sequence). The CDR3 contains 13 residues. The V and J ends lost 2 bases and 9 bases respectively, with 11 bases between them. CDR3: CASSQSGLGEQFF. In DNA, the CDR3 is TGTGCCAGCAGCCAATCGGGGCTTGGTGAGCAGTTCTTC.

The chain recombines TRBV11-2 with TRBJ1-1, with unresolved D. The CDR3 loop spans 13 amino acids. V lost 1 base to trimming and J lost 5 bases, with 8 bases between them. Germline values: CDR1 SGHAT, CDR2 FQNNGV. This CDR3 is CASSLARATEAFF. The CDR3 region has the DNA TGTGCCAGCAGCTTAGCTCGGGCAACTGAAGCTTTCTTT. Full variable domain (missing parts from reference TRBV11-2 and TRBJ1-1): EAGVAQSPRYKIIEKRQSVAFWCNPISGHATLYWYQQILGQGPKLLIQFQNNGVVDDSQLPKDRFSAERLKGVDSTLKIQPAKLEDSAVYLCASSLARATEAFFGQGTRLTVV.

The chain carries TRBV6-5 and TRBJ1-2; D is ambiguous. The CDR3 contains 15 residues. Germline V gene sequence: CDR1 MNHEY, CDR2 SVGAGI. V lost 2 bases and J 4 bases, leaving 14 bases between the germline ends. This chain's CDR3 is CASSYIPAASYGYTF. The DNA for the CDR3 is TGTGCCAGCAGTTACATCCCAGCCGCTTCCTATGGCTACACCTTC.

About this clone itself: The same CDR3 can be traced to other DNA sequences in this sample. The rearrangement joins TRBV12-3 or TRBV12-4 to TRBJ2-5; D is unclear. Trimming stripped 0 bases from V and 5 bases from J, with 1 base between. The CDR3 length is 11 residues. The CDR3 bases are TGTGCCAGCAGTTTAGCGGAGACCCAGTACTTC. Its translation is CASSLAETQYF.

The J gene is TRBJ2-5, the V gene TRBV6-2 or TRBV6-3; D might be TRBD1 or TRBD2, each matching 6 bases. The CDR3 is 15 amino acids. V lost 4 bases and J 5 bases, leaving 17 bases between the germline ends. Germline V CDR1 and CDR2: MNHEY, SVGEGT. For the CDR3, the DNA is TGTGCCAGCAGTTTCCCTGCCGGAGGGGGGGAGACCCAGTACTTC. It translates to CASSFPAGGGETQYF.

CDR3 region: CAISESAGNGETQYF. The CDR3 bases are TGTGCCATCAGTGAGTCGGCAGGGAATGGAGAGACCCAGTACTTC. This rearrangement joins TRBV10-3 to TRBJ2-5, with D possibly being TRBD1 (5 bases). Germline V gene data show CDR1 as ENHRY and CDR2 as SYGVKD. Trimming left V 0 bases short and J 4 bases short, with 12 bases between. This CDR3 comprises 15 residues.

The chain has TRBV10-1 and TRBJ1-1, with 8 nucleotides matching TRBD1. With V trimmed by 2 bases and J by 11 bases, 10 bases remained unmatched. Germline CDR1 is WNHNN and CDR2 is SYGVQD (reference sequence). This CDR3 has 14 residues. CDR3 in DNA: TGCGCCAGCAGTGAGATTATGGACAGGGTCTGCGCTTTCTTT. Amino acid sequence: CASSEIMDRVCAFF.

The J gene is TRBJ2-7, the V gene TRBV6-5; tentatively, D is TRBD2 (5 bases). Germline V gene sequence: CDR1 MNHEY, CDR2 SVGAGI. The CDR3 loop spans 13 amino acids. V was cut by 5 bases and J by 4 bases, with 12 bases left in between. The CDR3 DNA reads TGTGCCAGCAGTCCGCGGGTCCTTTACGAGCAGTACTTC. Translation: CASSPRVLYEQYF.

This clone was recorded once. V is TRBV6-2 or TRBV6-3 and J is TRBJ2-7; 9 bases align to TRBD2. This CDR3 comprises 15 residues. V was pared by 1 base and J by 4 bases, with 5 bases of the junction left unmatched. Germline CDR1 and CDR2: MNHEY and SVGEGT. The CDR3 nucleotides are TGTGCCAGCAGTTACTGGCGGGAGGGGGCTTACGAGCAGTACTTC. Translation gives CASSYWREGAYEQYF.

Here the CDR3 reads CSASWETQYF. CDR3 coding DNA: TGCAGCGCCAGTTGGGAGACCCAGTACTTC. The chain joins TRBV29-1 to TRBJ2-5; no firm D call. V was shortened by 7 bases and J by 5 bases, with 8 bases between the two germline ends. Germline V CDR1 and CDR2: SQVTM, ANQGSEA. This CDR3 spans 10 amino acids.

The chain is built from TRBV7-2 and TRBJ2-3, with D maybe TRBD1 (5 bases). Per the germline V gene, CDR1 is SGHTA and CDR2 is FQGNSA. This CDR3 has 15 amino acids. Trimming pared 1 base from V and 3 bases from J, leaving 11 bases between. The CDR3 sequence: CASSLVWGPTDTQYF. CDR3 sequence (DNA): TGTGCCAGCAGCTTAGTTTGGGGCCCGACAGATACGCAGTATTTT.

The chain recombines TRBV7-2 with TRBJ1-1, with 8 bases matching TRBD1. V dropped 3 bases and J dropped 3; count of bases not matched to a gene: 9. Germline lookup yields CDR1 SGHTA and CDR2 FQGNSA. The CDR3 is made up of 16 amino acids. The CDR3 sequence is CASSLDRASGDTEAFF. Written as DNA, the CDR3 is TGTGCCAGCAGCTTGGACAGGGCCTCGGGGGACACTGAAGCTTTCTTT.